This T cell receptor (beta chain) was recorded in a study of T cell repertoires in ileal Crohn's disease. Study at large: About half of patients got postoperative therapy: roughly 12 thiopurines, fewer than 20 anti-TNF.

Stated time point: neoterminal ileum biopsy at postoperative endoscopy, about 6 months after surgery. Whole-study results and caveats: Every patient over 26.8% clonality showed endoscopic recurrence. Active smokers at surgery had more clonal expansions than non-smokers.

TCRdb keeps only in-frame clones here, not all; method: immunoSEQ multiplex PCR. The table lists some 10,000 clones, 70% to 90% of them singletons. V was clipped by 6 bases and J by 0 bases; unmatched bases: 23. The CDR3 has 21 amino acids. The V gene's germline CDR1 is MDHEN and CDR2 SYDVKM. Comments on this clone: The antigen is undetermined.

The TCR comes from an adult with Crohn's disease. The chain recombines TRBV28 with TRBJ1-5; 7 bases line up with TRBD1. Source material: ileal tissue. The CDR3 here is CASRPLFNFRDSDISNQPQHF. The CDR3 DNA is TGTGCCAGCAGACCTCTCTTCAACTTCCGGGACAGCGACATTAGCAATCAGCCCCAGCATTTT.